This TCR beta chain was identified in a study of beta chain features in type 1 diabetes. Concerning this clone: Its antigen remains unidentified.

Findings and limits, study-wide: When Type 1 diabetes patients were examined, their TCRB CDR3s proved moderately but significantly shorter in all four CD4+ subsets.

Germline V gene sequence: CDR1 SGHTA, CDR2 FQGTGA. The CDR3 has 17 amino acids. V lost 6 bases, J lost 5 bases, and 12 bases stayed unmatched. As every portion of the isolated RNA was reverse transcribed, the sequencing read expressed TCRB transcripts. Survey-depth immunoSEQ sequencing was used for stem cell-like memory T cells. Sequenced by immunoSEQ multiplex PCR; TCRdb stores in-frame clones only, minus some. The table includes 45,000 to 60,000 clones, approximately 60% detected once. This TCR was sampled from a woman in her 30s with type 1 diabetes. Material: stem cell memory CD4+ T cells from blood. The genes are TRBV7-3 and TRBJ2-2; 10 bases fit TRBD1. In nucleotides, the CDR3 is TGTGCCAGCAGTAAATCCCCGGGACAGGGGTGGACCGGGGAGCTGTTTTTT. It yields the protein CASSKSPGQGWTGELFF.